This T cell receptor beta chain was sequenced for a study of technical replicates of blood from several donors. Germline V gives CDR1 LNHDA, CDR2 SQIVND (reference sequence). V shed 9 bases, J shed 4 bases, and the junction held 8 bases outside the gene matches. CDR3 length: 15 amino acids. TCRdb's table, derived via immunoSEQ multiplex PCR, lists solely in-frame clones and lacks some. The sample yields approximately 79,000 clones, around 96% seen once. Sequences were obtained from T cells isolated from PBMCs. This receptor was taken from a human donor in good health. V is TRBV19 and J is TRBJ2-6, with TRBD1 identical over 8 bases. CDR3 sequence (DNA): TGTGCCAGCGGACAGGGTGTTCCCGGGGCCAACGTCCTGACTTTC. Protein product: CASGQGVPGANVLTF.